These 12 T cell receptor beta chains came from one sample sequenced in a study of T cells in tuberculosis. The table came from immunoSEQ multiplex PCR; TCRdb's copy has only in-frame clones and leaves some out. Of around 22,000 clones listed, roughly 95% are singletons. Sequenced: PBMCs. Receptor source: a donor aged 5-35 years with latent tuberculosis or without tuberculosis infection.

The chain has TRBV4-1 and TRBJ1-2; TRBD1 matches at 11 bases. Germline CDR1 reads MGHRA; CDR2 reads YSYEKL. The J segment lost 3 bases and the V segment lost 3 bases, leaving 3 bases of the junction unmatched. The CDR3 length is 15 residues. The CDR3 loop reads CASSHGQGAYYGYTF. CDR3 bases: TGCGCCAGCAGCCACGGACAGGGGGCTTACTATGGCTACACCTTC.

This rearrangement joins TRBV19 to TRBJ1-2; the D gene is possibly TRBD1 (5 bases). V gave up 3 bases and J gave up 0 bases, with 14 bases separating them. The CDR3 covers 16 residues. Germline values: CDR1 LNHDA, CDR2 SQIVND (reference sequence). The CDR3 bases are TGTGCCAGTAGTATTAGAGGCAGGGCTCCTAACTATGGCTACACCTTC. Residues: CASSIRGRAPNYGYTF.

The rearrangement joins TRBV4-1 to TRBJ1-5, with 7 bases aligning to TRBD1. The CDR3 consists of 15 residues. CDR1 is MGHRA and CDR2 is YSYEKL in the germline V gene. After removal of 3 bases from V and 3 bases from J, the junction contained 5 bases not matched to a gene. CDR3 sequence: CASSHQTGYNQPQHF. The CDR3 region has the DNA TGCGCCAGCAGCCACCAGACAGGGTACAATCAGCCCCAGCATTTT.

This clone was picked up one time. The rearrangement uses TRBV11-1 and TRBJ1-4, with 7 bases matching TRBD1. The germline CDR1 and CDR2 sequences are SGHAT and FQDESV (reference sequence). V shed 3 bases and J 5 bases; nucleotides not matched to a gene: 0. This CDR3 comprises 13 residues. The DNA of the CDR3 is TGTGCCAGCAGCTTCAGGGGGAATGAAAAACTGTTTTTT. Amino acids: CASSFRGNEKLFF.

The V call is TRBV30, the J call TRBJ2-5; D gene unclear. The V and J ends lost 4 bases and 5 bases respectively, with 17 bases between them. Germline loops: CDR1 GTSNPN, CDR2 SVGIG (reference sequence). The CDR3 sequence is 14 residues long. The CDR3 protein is CAWTQALGWETQYF. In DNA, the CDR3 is TGTGCCTGGACCCAAGCCCTAGGATGGGAGACCCAGTACTTC.

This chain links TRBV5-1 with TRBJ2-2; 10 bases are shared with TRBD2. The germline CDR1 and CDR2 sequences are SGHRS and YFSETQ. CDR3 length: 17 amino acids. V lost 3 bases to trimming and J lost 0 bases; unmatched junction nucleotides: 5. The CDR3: CASSSPSGGANTGELFF. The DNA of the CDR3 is TGCGCCAGCAGCTCCCCGAGCGGGGGGGCGAACACCGGGGAGCTGTTTTTT.

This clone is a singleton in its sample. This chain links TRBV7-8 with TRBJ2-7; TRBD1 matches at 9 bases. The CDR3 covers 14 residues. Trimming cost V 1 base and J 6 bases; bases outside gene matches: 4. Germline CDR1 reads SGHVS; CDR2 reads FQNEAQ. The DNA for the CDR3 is TGTGCCAGCAGCTTAGACAGGGGGCCGGGCGAGCAGTACTTC. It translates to CASSLDRGPGEQYF.

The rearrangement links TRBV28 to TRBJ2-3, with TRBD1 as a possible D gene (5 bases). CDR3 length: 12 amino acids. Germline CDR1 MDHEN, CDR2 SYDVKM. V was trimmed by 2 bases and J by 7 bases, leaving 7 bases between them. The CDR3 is CASSLRGYTQYF. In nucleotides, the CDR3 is TGTGCCAGCAGTTTAAGGGGTTATACGCAGTATTTT.

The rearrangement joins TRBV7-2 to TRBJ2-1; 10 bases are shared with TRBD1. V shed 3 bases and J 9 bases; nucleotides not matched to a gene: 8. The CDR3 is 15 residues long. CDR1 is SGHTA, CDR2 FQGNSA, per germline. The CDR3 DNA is TGTGCCAGCAGCTTCGACAGGGGGCTTAGCAGTGAGCAGTTCTTC. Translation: CASSFDRGLSSEQFF.

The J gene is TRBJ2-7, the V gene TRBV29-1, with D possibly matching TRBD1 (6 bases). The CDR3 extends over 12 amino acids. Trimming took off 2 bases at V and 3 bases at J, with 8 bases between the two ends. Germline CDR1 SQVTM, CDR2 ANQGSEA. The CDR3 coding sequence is TGCAGCGTTGAAATAGGGGGCTACGAGCAGTACTTC. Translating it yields CSVEIGGYEQYF.

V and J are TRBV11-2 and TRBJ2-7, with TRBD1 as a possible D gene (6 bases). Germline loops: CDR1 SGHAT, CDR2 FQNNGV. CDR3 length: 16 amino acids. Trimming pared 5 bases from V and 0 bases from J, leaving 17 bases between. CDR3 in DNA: TGTGCCAGCAGCCTTTCTATCCGGGGACACTCCTACGAGCAGTACTTC. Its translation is CASSLSIRGHSYEQYF.

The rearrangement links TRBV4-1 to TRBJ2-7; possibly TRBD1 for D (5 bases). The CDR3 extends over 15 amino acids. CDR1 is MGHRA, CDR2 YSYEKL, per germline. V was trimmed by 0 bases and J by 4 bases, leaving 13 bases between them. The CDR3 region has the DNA TGCGCCAGCAGCCAAGAGGGAACAGGAAGATACGAGCAGTACTTC. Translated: CASSQEGTGRYEQYF.